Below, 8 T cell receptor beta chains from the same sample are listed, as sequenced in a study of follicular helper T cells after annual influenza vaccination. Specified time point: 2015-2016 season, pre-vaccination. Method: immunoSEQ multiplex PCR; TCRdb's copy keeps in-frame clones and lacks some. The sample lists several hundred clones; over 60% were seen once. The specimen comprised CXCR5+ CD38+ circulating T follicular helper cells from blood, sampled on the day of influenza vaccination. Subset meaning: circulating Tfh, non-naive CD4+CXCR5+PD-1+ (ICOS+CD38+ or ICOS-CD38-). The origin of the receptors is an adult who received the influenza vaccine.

The CDR3 nucleotides read TGTGCCAGCAGTTACTACGACAGGGAAGGCTACACCTTC. It is translated as CASSYYDREGYTF. The V gene is TRBV6-6, the J gene TRBJ1-2; 7 bases align to TRBD1. CDR3 length: 13 residues. From germline, CDR1 is MNHNY and CDR2 SVGAGI (reference sequence). The V and J ends lost 1 base and 8 bases, in that order; junction bases with no gene match: 4.

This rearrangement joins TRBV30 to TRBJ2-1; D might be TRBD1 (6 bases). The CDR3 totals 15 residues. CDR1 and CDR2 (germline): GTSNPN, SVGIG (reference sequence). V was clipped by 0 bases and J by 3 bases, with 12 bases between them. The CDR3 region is CAWSVVGAVYNEQFF. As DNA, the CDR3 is TGTGCCTGGAGTGTCGTGGGGGCCGTCTACAATGAGCAGTTCTTC.

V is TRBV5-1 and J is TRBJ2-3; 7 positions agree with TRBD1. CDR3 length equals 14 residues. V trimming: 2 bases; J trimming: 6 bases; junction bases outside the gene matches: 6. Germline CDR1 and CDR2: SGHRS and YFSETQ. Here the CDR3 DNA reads TGCGCCAGCAGCTTCGACAGGGTTCTCGATACGCAGTATTTT. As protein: CASSFDRVLDTQYF.

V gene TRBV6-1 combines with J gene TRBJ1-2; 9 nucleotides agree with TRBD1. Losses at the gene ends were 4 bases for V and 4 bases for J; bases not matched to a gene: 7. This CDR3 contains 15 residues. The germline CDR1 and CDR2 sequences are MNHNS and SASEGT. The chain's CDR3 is CASSANIQGAYGYTF. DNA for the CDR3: TGTGCCAGCAGTGCCAATATACAGGGGGCCTATGGCTACACCTTC.

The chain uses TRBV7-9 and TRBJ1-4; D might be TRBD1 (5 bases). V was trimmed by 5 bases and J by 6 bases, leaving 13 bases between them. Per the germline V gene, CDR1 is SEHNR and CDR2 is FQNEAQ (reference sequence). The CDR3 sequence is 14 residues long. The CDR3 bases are TGTGCCAGCAGCGGCACGGGGGAACATGAAAAACTGTTTTTT. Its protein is CASSGTGEHEKLFF.

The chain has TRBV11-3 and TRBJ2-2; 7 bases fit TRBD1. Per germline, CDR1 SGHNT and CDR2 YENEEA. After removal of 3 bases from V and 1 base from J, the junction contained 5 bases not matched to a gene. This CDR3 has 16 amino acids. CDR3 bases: TGTGCCAGCAGCTTCAGAGGGACAGAGAACACCGGGGAGCTGTTTTTT. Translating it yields CASSFRGTENTGELFF.

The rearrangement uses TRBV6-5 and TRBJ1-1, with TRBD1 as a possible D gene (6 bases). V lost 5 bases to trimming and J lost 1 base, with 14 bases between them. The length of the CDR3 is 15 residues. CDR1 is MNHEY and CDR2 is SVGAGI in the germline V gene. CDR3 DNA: TGTGCCAGCAGTACGGGGGGGGGCCCGAACACTGAAGCTTTCTTT. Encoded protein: CASSTGGGPNTEAFF.

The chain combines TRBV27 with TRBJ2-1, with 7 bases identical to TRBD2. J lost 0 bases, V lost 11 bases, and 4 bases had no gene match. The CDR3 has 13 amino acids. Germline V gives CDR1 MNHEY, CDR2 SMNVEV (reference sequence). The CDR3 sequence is CAVGGDSYNEQFF. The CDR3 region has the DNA TGTGCCGTGGGGGGGGACTCCTACAATGAGCAGTTCTTC.